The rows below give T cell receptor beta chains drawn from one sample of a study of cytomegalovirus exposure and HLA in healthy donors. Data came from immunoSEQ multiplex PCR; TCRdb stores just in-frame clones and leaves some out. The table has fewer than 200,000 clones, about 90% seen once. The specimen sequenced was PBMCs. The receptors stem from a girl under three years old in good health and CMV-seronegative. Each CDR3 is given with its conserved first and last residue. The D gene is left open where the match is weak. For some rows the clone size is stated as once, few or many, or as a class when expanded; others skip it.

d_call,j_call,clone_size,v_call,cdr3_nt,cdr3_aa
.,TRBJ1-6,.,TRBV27,TGTGCCGGCAGCCCAAGTTCGAGGGGGGGGTTTTATTCACCCCTCCACTTT,CAGSPSSRGGFYSPLHF
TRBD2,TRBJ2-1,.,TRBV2,TGTGCCAGCAGGGGGACTAGCGGGGGGGTCTACAATGAGCAGTTCTTC,CASRGTSGGVYNEQFF
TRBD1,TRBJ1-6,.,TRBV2,TGTGCCAGCAGGGGACAGGGCGGGAGTTCACCCCTCCACTTT,CASRGQGGSSPLHF
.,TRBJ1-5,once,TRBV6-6,TGTGCCAGCAGTTACTTACAGGGTCTCAATCAGCCCCAGCATTTT,CASSYLQGLNQPQHF
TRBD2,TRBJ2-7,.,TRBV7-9,TGTGCCAGCAGCGTGGGGACTAGCGTGACCCTCCCCTACGAGCAGTACTTC,CASSVGTSVTLPYEQYF
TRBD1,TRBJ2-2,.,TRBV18,TGTGCCAGCTCACCCAGGGGGAGGAACACCGGGGAGCTGTTTTTT,CASSPRGRNTGELFF
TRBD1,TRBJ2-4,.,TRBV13,TGTGCCAGCAGCTTACCCCGGGCAGGGGGCAAAAACATTCAGTACTTC,CASSLPRAGGKNIQYF
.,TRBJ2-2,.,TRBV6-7,TGTGCCAGCCCAGGGTCATACACCGGGGAGCTGTTTTTT,CASPGSYTGELFF
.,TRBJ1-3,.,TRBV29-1,TGCAGCGTTGCCCAGGGGAACACCATATATTTT,CSVAQGNTIYF
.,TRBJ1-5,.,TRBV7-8,TGTGCCAGCAGCGGGACAAGAAATCAGCCCCAGCATTTT,CASSGTRNQPQHF
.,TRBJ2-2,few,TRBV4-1,TGCGCCAGCAGCCACCTCAGGATCGCGAACACCGGGGAGCTGTTTTTT,CASSHLRIANTGELFF